This T cell receptor beta chain comes out of a study of CD8+CD57+ T cells in acquired aplastic anemia (dated 2018 in TCRdb). Study-wide context: DNA extracted from sorted CD4+ and CD8+ cells had a mean of around 3.3 ug, with a range of about 0.2 to 30 ug. A CD8+CD57+ expansion meant a frequency higher than the mean frequency seen in healthy subjects.

TCR beta VDJ combination and CDR3 sequence profiling used genomic DNA as the template. An Illumina HiSeq 2000 was used for TCR repertoire sequencing. In the original analysis: Repertoire assessment relied on Simpson's diversity index, CDR3 size and DJ length profiles, and TRBV/TRBJ rearrangement plots. The immunodominant clone was defined as the most abundant DNA sequence in deep sequencing data. CDR3 amino acid sequences were checked for sharing between subjects and were compared against published repertoires and the VDJdb database. TCRdb reran the public reads through fastp at Q25 and MiXCR, keeping productive beta chains. Duplicate CDR3 protein sequences are folded into a single record with the most common DNA and genes. These V and J calls originate from TCRdb's pipeline instead of the authors' own analysis. Here the sample has 110,000 or so distinct CDR3 sequences; under 65% occur a single time. 25% to 35% of the sample is in the top ten clones.

Of note for this clonotype: Its antigen is not yet known. One base away there is no much larger clone; base qualities are not given.

Expansion of CD8+CD57+ cells had been shown by flow cytometry in the patients chosen for sequencing. Every patient had severe acquired aplastic anemia, diagnosed using the International Study of Aplastic Anemia and Agranulocytosis and Camitta criteria. No patient had received any therapy when blood was sampled. In this study, sorted CD4+ and CD8+ T cells from the blood of healthy subjects and of severe aplastic anemia patients had their TCR repertoires deep-sequenced. Patients were enrolled in the USA under clinicaltrials.gov protocols 00001620, 01623167, 00001397, 00071045, 00081523 and 00961064. Ficoll-Paque density gradient centrifugation was used to isolate peripheral blood mononuclear cells. CD4+ and CD8+ T cells were sorted by FACS or magnetic beads before DNA extraction. The investigation overall reported the following: Patients and healthy controls showed no significant difference in CD8+ Simpson's diversity (P=0.060). Around 30 CD8+ CDR3 sequences were shared between patients and controls but appeared highly expressed in patients and within their immunodominant clones.

From the cysteine up to the phenylalanine, the CDR3 has a length of 11 residues. Only CDR3 DNA remains: 33 bases, in frame from the first base. For CDR1 and CDR2, the germline V gene lists SGDLS and YYNGEE. Relative to germline, V is 0 bases shorter and J is 7 bases shorter, with 2 bases between their ends. The specimen was sorted CD4+, CD8+, or CD8+CD57+ T cells (not recorded which) from PBMCs. Rearrangement joined TRBV9 to TRBJ2-1; the D gene assignment is ambiguous. The sequence was collected from a human donor with aplastic anemia. The DNA sequence reads TGTGCCAGCAGCGTAGCTAATGAGCAGTTCTTC. This sequence encodes CASSVANEQFF.